Included here is one TCR beta chain sequence, with context. The antigen is undetermined. The data originate from a study of blood T cells in healthy people across ages. General study findings and limits: Significant beta diversity loss was already apparent by age 40, declining roughly linearly.

The authors ran a second PCR of about 6 to 11 cycles using a sample-barcoded 5' primer and a J-beta primer mix. TCRdb re-analysed the 5' RACE reads in MiXCR, keeping a single row per CDR3 protein. Seen here are 850,000 or so distinct CDR3 sequences, 29% observed once, and the top ten hold 15% to 20%. Germline V CDR1 and CDR2: SGHTA, FQGNSA. CDR3 length: 15 amino acids. V lost 2 bases to trimming and J lost 2 bases; unmatched junction nucleotides: 6. Total RNA was isolated from each sample in quantities of at least 5.5 micrograms. The TCR comes from a woman of 80 years or more in good health. The specimen sequenced was blood. The chain couples TRBV7-2 to TRBJ2-7, with 7 positions matching TRBD2. The CDR3 loop is CASSLSGLEAYEQYF. The CDR3 DNA is TGTGCCAGCAGCTTAAGCGGACTAGAAGCCTACGAGCAGTACTTC.